These 16 T cell receptor beta chains were all obtained from the same sample, sequenced in a study of cytomegalovirus exposure and HLA in healthy donors. The PCR was carried out with 60 Vbeta primers and 13 Jbeta primers. The table came from immunoSEQ multiplex PCR; TCRdb's copy has only in-frame clones and leaves some out. The repertoire holds under 110,000 clones, with 71% as singletons. The specimen sequenced was PBMCs. Source of these receptors: a female donor in good health and CMV-seronegative.

The rearrangement uses TRBV5-4 and TRBJ1-4, with 8 bases lining up with TRBD1. V shed 4 bases and J 0 bases; nucleotides not matched to a gene: 5. The germline V gene encodes CDR1 SGHNT and CDR2 YYREEE (reference sequence). The CDR3 is 16 amino acids. CDR3 sequence reads: CASSDTGGSTNEKLFF. The CDR3 DNA is TGTGCCAGCAGCGATACAGGGGGATCAACTAATGAAAAACTGTTTTTT.

This clone was counted once. The V and J genes are TRBV30 and TRBJ2-1; TRBD1 aligns across 9 bases. Germline V lookup: CDR1 GTSNPN, CDR2 SVGIG (reference sequence). With 5 bases clipped from V and 4 bases from J, the junction kept 6 bases outside the gene matches. The CDR3 contains 14 residues. CDR3 in amino acids: CAWDTGGAYNEQFF. The DNA of the CDR3 is TGTGCCTGGGATACAGGGGGCGCATACAATGAGCAGTTCTTC. The variable domain in full, with the rest retrieved from reference TRBV30 and TRBJ2-1, is SQTIHQWPATLVQPVGSPLSLECTVEGTSNPNLYWYRQAAGRGLQLLFYSVGIGQISSEVPQNLSASRPQDRQFILSSKKLLLSDSGFYLCAWDTGGAYNEQFFGPGTRLTVL.

This clone was observed a handful of times. This rearrangement joins TRBV5-1 to TRBJ1-1, with D maybe TRBD1 (5 bases). Per the germline V gene, CDR1 is SGHRS and CDR2 is YFSETQ. The ends were cut back, 0 bases at V and 1 base at J, with 25 bases in the middle. The CDR3 runs 20 residues. The CDR3 reads CASSLAGGRTLRSPNTEAFF. CDR3 nucleotide sequence: TGCGCCAGCAGCTTGGCCGGGGGACGGACACTGCGGTCCCCGAACACTGAAGCTTTCTTT.

This rearrangement joins TRBV7-8 to TRBJ2-1; TRBD2 agrees at 13 bases. The CDR3 loop spans 15 amino acids. The V gene's germline CDR1 is SGHVS and CDR2 FQNEAQ. V was clipped by 4 bases and J by 9 bases; unmatched bases: 6. The CDR3 sequence: CASSSRLAGGVEQFF. CDR3 sequence (DNA): TGTGCCAGCAGCTCCAGACTAGCGGGAGGTGTTGAGCAGTTCTTC. Together with reference TRBV7-8 and TRBJ2-1, the CDR3 gives the full variable domain: GAGVSQSPRYKVAKRGQDVALRCDPISGHVSLFWYQQALGQGPEFLTYFQNEAQLDKSGLPSDRFFAERPEGSVSTLKIQRTQQEDSAVYLCASSSRLAGGVEQFFGPGTRLTVL.

This rearrangement joins TRBV19 to TRBJ1-5, with D unclear. With 3 bases removed from V and 5 bases from J, the gap between germline ends came to 14 bases. The germline V gene has CDR1 LNHDA and CDR2 SQIVND (reference sequence). This CDR3 has 15 residues. CDR3 sequence reads: CASSIIGREDQPQHF. Here the CDR3 DNA reads TGTGCCAGTAGTATTATAGGACGGGAGGATCAGCCCCAGCATTTT. The variable domain in full, with the rest retrieved from reference TRBV19 and TRBJ1-5, is DGGITQSPKYLFRKEGQNVTLSCEQNLNHDAMYWYRQDPGQGLRLIYYSQIVNDFQKGDIAEGYSVSREKKESFPLTVTSAQKNPTAFYLCASSIIGREDQPQHFGDGTRLSIL.

This chain links TRBV7-8 with TRBJ1-5; a weak D match, TRBD1 (5 bases). The CDR3 has 12 residues. V was shortened by 7 bases and J by 9 bases, with 13 bases between the two germline ends. From germline, CDR1 is SGHVS and CDR2 FQNEAQ. CDR3 in DNA: TGTGCCAGCACTCAAGGGGCATCGCCCCAGCATTTT. The encoded protein is CASTQGASPQHF.

This clone was observed a handful of times. This chain joins TRBV6-6 and TRBJ2-5, with TRBD1 matching over 7 bases. Judging by the DNA end, TRBJ2-7 fits better; the J call may be wrong. Germline V CDR1 and CDR2: MNHNY, SVGAGI (reference sequence). CDR3 length: 15 residues. CDR3 sequence reads: CASSYSTGSSYEQYF. The CDR3 nucleotides read TGTGCCAGCAGTTACTCGACAGGGTCCTCCTACGAGCAGTACTTC.

This clone showed up just once. V is TRBV10-3 and J is TRBJ2-7; TRBD1 matches at 7 bases. The CDR3 has 14 amino acids. Germline values: CDR1 ENHRY, CDR2 SYGVKD. V gave up 2 bases and J gave up 2 bases; unmatched junction bases: 3. The CDR3 loop is CAISEKGAPYEQYF. CDR3 in DNA: TGTGCCATCAGTGAGAAGGGGGCACCCTACGAGCAGTACTTC.

The V gene is TRBV13, the J gene TRBJ2-1; TRBD2 matches 10 bases. The germline V gene has CDR1 PRHDT and CDR2 FYEKMQ (reference sequence). CDR3 size: 16 residues. The trim removed 0 bases at V and 5 bases at J, leaving 4 bases unmatched. CDR3 in DNA: TGTGCCAGCAGCTTAGGGACTAGCGGGCTGCACAATGAGCAGTTCTTC. Encoded protein: CASSLGTSGLHNEQFF.

The genes are TRBV30 and TRBJ2-4, with D perhaps TRBD2 (6 bases). This CDR3 contains 17 residues. Germline values: CDR1 GTSNPN, CDR2 SVGIG (reference sequence). The ends were cut back, 0 bases at V and 5 bases at J, with 20 bases in the middle. The CDR3 reads CAWSVGDSGYSENIQYF. As DNA, the CDR3 is TGTGCCTGGAGTGTAGGGGATAGCGGTTATTCCGAAAACATTCAGTACTTC.

In its sample, this clone was seen once. The chain employs TRBV4-3 and TRBJ2-7; TRBD1 matches at 8 bases. The CDR3 is 13 amino acids. Losses at the gene ends were 3 bases for V and 4 bases for J; bases not matched to a gene: 2. Germline-derived CDR1 and CDR2 are LGHNA and YSLEER. CDR3 in DNA: TGCGCCAGCAGCCACGGACAGGGTTACGAGCAGTACTTC. The encoded protein is CASSHGQGYEQYF.

This clone was counted only a few times. The rearrangement uses TRBV7-6 and TRBJ2-3, with 8 bases matching TRBD2. The CDR3 consists of 12 residues. Per germline, CDR1 SGHVS and CDR2 FNYEAQ. V trimming: 4 bases; J trimming: 14 bases; junction bases outside the gene matches: 8. Written as DNA, the CDR3 is TGTGCCAGCAGCTACAGCAGCGGGAGAATGTATTTT. It yields the protein CASSYSSGRMYF.

The chain combines TRBV5-4 with TRBJ1-2; D unresolved. Between the trimmed V and J ends, which lost 3 bases and 3 bases, there was a span of 15 bases. CDR1 is SGHNT, CDR2 YYREEE, per germline (reference sequence). This CDR3 is 15 amino acids long. The CDR3 protein is CASSYGREADYGYTF. CDR3 DNA sequence: TGTGCCAGCAGCTACGGTCGAGAAGCTGACTATGGCTACACCTTC.

Here the CDR3 reads CASSTGQANTEAFF. The DNA of the CDR3 is TGTGCCAGTAGCACGGGACAGGCGAACACTGAAGCTTTCTTT. The chain joins TRBV19 to TRBJ1-1; 8 nucleotides line up with TRBD1. The ends lost 6 bases at V and 1 base at J; junction bases unmatched: 4. The germline CDR1 and CDR2 sequences are LNHDA and SQIVND (reference sequence). The CDR3 has 14 amino acids.

The rearrangement uses TRBV9 and TRBJ1-3; 7 nucleotides agree with TRBD1. The germline CDR1 and CDR2 sequences are SGDLS and YYNGEE. This CDR3 has 17 amino acids. V lost 4 bases and J lost 0; bases outside the gene matches: 10. CDR3 in amino acids: CASSTRQGVFSGNTIYF. In nucleotides, the CDR3 is TGTGCCAGCAGCACGCGACAGGGAGTTTTCTCTGGAAACACCATATATTTT. The variable domain in full, completed from reference TRBV9 and TRBJ1-3, reads DSGVTQTPKHLITATGQRVTLRCSPRSGDLSVYWYQQSLDQGLQFLIQYYNGEERAKGNILERFSAQQFPDLHSELNLSSLELGDSALYFCASSTRQGVFSGNTIYFGEGSWLTVV.

This chain links TRBV11-2 with TRBJ2-1; D gene unclear. The V gene's germline CDR1 is SGHAT and CDR2 FQNNGV. Trimming took off 0 bases at V and 6 bases at J, with 3 bases between the two ends. This CDR3 is 12 amino acids long. CDR3 amino acids: CASSLDINEQFF. The CDR3 bases are TGTGCCAGCAGCTTAGATATCAATGAGCAGTTCTTC.